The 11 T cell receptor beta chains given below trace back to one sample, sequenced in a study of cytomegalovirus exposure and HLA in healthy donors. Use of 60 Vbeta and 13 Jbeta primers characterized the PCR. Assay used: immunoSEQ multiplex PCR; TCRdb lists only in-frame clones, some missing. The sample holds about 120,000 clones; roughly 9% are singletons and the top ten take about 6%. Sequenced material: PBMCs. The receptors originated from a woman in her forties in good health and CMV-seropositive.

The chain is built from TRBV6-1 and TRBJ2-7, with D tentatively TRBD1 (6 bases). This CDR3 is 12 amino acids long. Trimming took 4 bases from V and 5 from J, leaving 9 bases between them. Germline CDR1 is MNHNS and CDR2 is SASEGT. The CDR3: CASSVRGDEQYF. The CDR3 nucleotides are TGTGCCAGCAGTGTCAGGGGAGACGAGCAGTACTTC.

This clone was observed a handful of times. CDR3 amino acids: CASSFSGDLYNEQFF. The DNA of the CDR3 is TGTGCCAGCAGCTTTAGCGGGGACCTCTACAATGAGCAGTTCTTC. The chain recombines TRBV11-3 with TRBJ2-1, with TRBD2 identical over 8 bases. Germline CDR1 is SGHNT and CDR2 is YENEEA. Trimming removed 3 bases from V and 3 bases from J; junction bases left unmatched: 4. There are 15 residues in the CDR3. The whole variable domain, filled in from reference TRBV11-3 and TRBJ2-1, reads EAGVVQSPRYKIIEKKQPVAFWCNPISGHNTLYWYLQNLGQGPELLIRYENEEAVDDSQLPKDRFSAERLKGVDSTLKIQPAELGDSAVYLCASSFSGDLYNEQFFGPGTRLTVL.

CDR3 sequence: CASSATQGTEAFF. In DNA form, the CDR3 reads TGTGCCAGCAGTGCCACACAGGGGACTGAAGCTTTCTTT. The chain has TRBV6-1 and TRBJ1-1; 7 nucleotides align to TRBD1. V was clipped by 4 bases and J by 5 bases; unmatched bases: 4. The CDR3 is 13 residues long. Germline loops: CDR1 MNHNS, CDR2 SASEGT.

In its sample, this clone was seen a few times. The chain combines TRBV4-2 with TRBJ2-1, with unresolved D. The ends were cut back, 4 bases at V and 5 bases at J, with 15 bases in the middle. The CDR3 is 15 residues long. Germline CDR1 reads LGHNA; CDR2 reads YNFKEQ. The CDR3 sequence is CASSPLVRVDNEQFF. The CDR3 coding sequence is TGTGCCAGCAGCCCACTCGTAAGAGTAGACAATGAGCAGTTCTTC.

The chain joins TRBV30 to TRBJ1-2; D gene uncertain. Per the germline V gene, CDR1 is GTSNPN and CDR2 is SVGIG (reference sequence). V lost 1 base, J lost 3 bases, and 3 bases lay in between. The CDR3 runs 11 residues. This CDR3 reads CAWSADYGYTF. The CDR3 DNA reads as TGTGCCTGGAGTGCGGACTATGGCTACACCTTC. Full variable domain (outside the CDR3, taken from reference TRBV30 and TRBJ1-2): SQTIHQWPATLVQPVGSPLSLECTVEGTSNPNLYWYRQAAGRGLQLLFYSVGIGQISSEVPQNLSASRPQDRQFILSSKKLLLSDSGFYLCAWSADYGYTFGSGTRLTVV.

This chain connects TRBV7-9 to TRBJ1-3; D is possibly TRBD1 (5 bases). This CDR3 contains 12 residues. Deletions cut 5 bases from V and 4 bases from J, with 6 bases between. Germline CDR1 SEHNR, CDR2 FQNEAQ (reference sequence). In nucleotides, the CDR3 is TGTGCCAGCAGCCGACAGGGAAACACCATATATTTT. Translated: CASSRQGNTIYF.

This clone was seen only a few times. The CDR3 sequence: CASSLERGTGARGYTF. Written as DNA, the CDR3 is TGCGCCAGCAGCTTGGAAAGGGGGACAGGGGCGCGAGGCTACACCTTC. This chain uses TRBV5-1 with TRBJ1-2; 10 bases are shared with TRBD1. This CDR3 contains 16 residues. Trimming removed 0 bases from V and 8 bases from J; junction bases left unmatched: 10. The germline V gene encodes CDR1 SGHRS and CDR2 YFSETQ.

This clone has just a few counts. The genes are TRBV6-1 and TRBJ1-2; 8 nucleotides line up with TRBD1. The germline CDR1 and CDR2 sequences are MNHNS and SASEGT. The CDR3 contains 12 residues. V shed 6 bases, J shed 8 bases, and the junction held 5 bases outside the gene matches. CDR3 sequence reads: CASRDRVGGYTF. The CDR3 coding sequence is TGTGCCAGCAGGGACAGGGTTGGGGGCTACACCTTC.

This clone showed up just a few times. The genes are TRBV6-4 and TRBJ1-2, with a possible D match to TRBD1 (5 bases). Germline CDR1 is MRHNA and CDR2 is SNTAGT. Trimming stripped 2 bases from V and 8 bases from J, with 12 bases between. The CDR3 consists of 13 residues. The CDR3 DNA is TGTGCCAGCAGTGACGGTGGAGGGGAAGGCTACACCTTC. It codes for CASSDGGGEGYTF.

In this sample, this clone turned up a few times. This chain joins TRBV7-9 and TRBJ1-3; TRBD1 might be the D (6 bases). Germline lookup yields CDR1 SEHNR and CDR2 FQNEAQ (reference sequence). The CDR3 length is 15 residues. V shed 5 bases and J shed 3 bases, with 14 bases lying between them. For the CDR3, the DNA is TGTGCCAGCAGCAGGGGGGGGGTCCTTGGAAACACCATATATTTT. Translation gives CASSRGGVLGNTIYF.

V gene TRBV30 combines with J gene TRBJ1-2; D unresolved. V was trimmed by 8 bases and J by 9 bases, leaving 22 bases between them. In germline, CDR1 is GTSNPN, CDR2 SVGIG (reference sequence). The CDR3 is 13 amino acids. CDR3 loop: CARNSRRDLSYTF. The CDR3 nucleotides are TGTGCCCGAAACTCCCGGAGAGACCTAAGCTACACCTTC.